Shown below are 22 T cell receptor beta chains from a single sample sequenced in a study of early T cells in non-severe SARS-CoV-2 infection. In TCRdb, the 5' RACE reads were re-called with MiXCR into one record per CDR3 protein. This table holds roughly 50,000 distinct CDR3 sequences, about 6% found once. The sequences come from whole blood, collected at baseline. The receptor set was obtained from an adult who was a healthcare worker with PCR-confirmed SARS-CoV-2 infection or an uninfected control (not recorded which).

V usage is TRBV6-5 and J usage is TRBJ2-7, with D perhaps TRBD2 (6 bases). Germline V lookup: CDR1 MNHEY, CDR2 SVGAGI. The CDR3 sequence is 14 residues long. Trimming took 5 bases from V and 1 from J, leaving 12 bases between them. CDR3 sequence reads: CASSRAGTSYEQYF. The CDR3 bases are TGTGCCAGCAGTCGCGCCGGGACTTCCTACGAGCAGTACTTC.

This clonotype was seen many times. The chain recombines TRBV7-3 with TRBJ1-1; no definite D call. CDR3 length: 13 amino acids. Trimming stripped 4 bases from V and 5 bases from J, with 11 bases between. Per the germline V gene, CDR1 is SGHTA and CDR2 is FQGTGA. The CDR3 reads CASSSQRGTEAFF. CDR3 sequence (DNA): TGTGCCAGCAGCTCCCAGAGAGGGACTGAAGCTTTCTTT.

In this sample, this clonotype turned up many times. This chain connects TRBV29-1 to TRBJ1-2; no clear D gene. The V and J ends lost 5 bases and 8 bases respectively, with 27 bases between them. The CDR3 is 16 residues long. Germline lookup yields CDR1 SQVTM and CDR2 ANQGSEA. CDR3 in amino acids: CSVPNLSAGGDQGYTF. The CDR3 DNA follows: TGCAGCGTTCCGAACTTGAGCGCTGGCGGGGATCAAGGCTACACCTTC.

The chain uses TRBV5-4 and TRBJ2-7; D gene unclear. V was shortened by 0 bases and J by 0 bases, with 10 bases between the two germline ends. The CDR3 consists of 15 residues. Germline CDR1 is SGHNT and CDR2 is YYREEE (reference sequence). CDR3 DNA sequence: TGTGCCAGCAGCTTGGGCGCAGAGAGCTCCTACGAGCAGTACTTC. Residues: CASSLGAESSYEQYF.

This clonotype occurred once. A much bigger clone sits one base away, suggesting this may be a read error. J is TRBJ1-6 and V is TRBV20-1; 7 bases fit TRBD1. The germline gives CDR1 DFQATT, CDR2 SNEGSKA (reference sequence). The CDR3 totals 16 residues. CDR3 residues: CSAPSSPGQYNSPFHF. For the CDR3, the DNA is TGCAGTGCCCCGTCCTCACCGGGACAGTATAATTCACCCTTCCACTTT.

This sequence joins TRBV19 and TRBJ2-7; 7 bases line up with TRBD2. CDR3 length equals 12 residues. The germline CDR1 and CDR2 sequences are LNHDA and SQIVND (reference sequence). Unmatched junction bases numbered 3, after V lost 3 bases and J lost 7 bases. Here the CDR3 DNA reads TGTGCCAGTAGTATCCAGGGAGGGGAGCAGTACTTC. It encodes CASSIQGGEQYF.

This clonotype has only a few counts. J is TRBJ2-7 and V is TRBV7-2; 10 positions agree with TRBD1. The length of the CDR3 is 16 residues. Per the germline V gene, CDR1 is SGHTA and CDR2 is FQGNSA. Germline trimming cut 5 bases from V and 4 bases from J; bases unmatched to any gene: 11. The CDR3 DNA follows: TGTGCCAGCAGCCCAAGAGGGGGACAGGGGTTTTACGAGCAGTACTTC. It codes for CASSPRGGQGFYEQYF.

The rearrangement joins TRBV6-2 or TRBV6-3 to TRBJ2-7, with 14 bases that match TRBD2. The CDR3 is 17 residues long. In germline, CDR1 is MNHEY, CDR2 SVGEGT. J gave up 7 bases and V 2 bases, and 10 bases lay outside the gene matches. This CDR3 reads CASSYRLAGGSTLEQYF. The CDR3 DNA is TGTGCCAGCAGTTACCGACTAGCGGGAGGGTCTACCTTGGAGCAGTACTTC.

This clonotype has a count of ten or more. CDR3 in amino acids: CASSYAAGELETQYF. CDR3 DNA: TGTGCCAGCAGTTACGCGGCAGGGGAATTGGAGACCCAGTACTTC. This chain connects TRBV6-6 to TRBJ2-5; the D gene is possibly TRBD1 (6 bases). Germline CDR1 MNHNY, CDR2 SVGAGI (reference sequence). The CDR3 spans 15 residues. V was clipped by 2 bases and J by 5 bases, with 15 bases between them.

The genes are TRBV10-3 and TRBJ1-6; no reliable D call. The CDR3 runs to 14 residues. Looked up from germline, CDR1 is ENHRY and CDR2 is SYGVKD. Trimming cost V 10 bases and J 0 bases, with 10 bases left between them. This CDR3 reads CATSGDSYNSPLHF. In DNA, the CDR3 is TGTGCCACCTCCGGGGACTCCTATAATTCACCCCTCCACTTT.

This clonotype was counted a few times. The chain recombines TRBV9 with TRBJ1-1; D not certain. CDR1 is SGDLS, CDR2 YYNGEE, per germline. This CDR3 contains 12 residues. Trimming took off 0 bases at V and 6 bases at J, with 6 bases between the two ends. The CDR3 sequence is CASSVGGSEAFF. Written as DNA, the CDR3 is TGTGCCAGCAGCGTAGGTGGTTCTGAAGCTTTCTTT.

This clonotype was seen at least ten times. The V and J genes are TRBV7-9 and TRBJ1-2, with D possibly matching TRBD1 (5 bases). The V gene's germline CDR1 is SEHNR and CDR2 FQNEAQ (reference sequence). Trimming cost V 5 bases and J 7 bases, with 20 bases left between them. This CDR3 spans 15 amino acids. The CDR3 nucleotides read TGTGCCAGCAGCCCCACGCAGGGAGGAGCGGGTGGCTACACCTTC. Amino acids: CASSPTQGGAGGYTF.

This clonotype was picked up many times. The chain recombines TRBV2 with TRBJ1-1, with 9 bases lining up with TRBD1. Germline CDR1 and CDR2: SNHLY and FYNNEI. Trimming took 5 bases from V and 1 from J; bases not matched to a gene: 23. This CDR3 spans 21 amino acids. The CDR3 DNA reads as TGTGCCAGCAGTCTTGATTTATCGGTGACGGGACAGGGAAGAGGGAACACTGAAGCTTTCTTT. Translation gives CASSLDLSVTGQGRGNTEAFF.

The chain links TRBV28 to TRBJ1-1, with D unresolved. This CDR3 is 13 amino acids long. Looked up from germline, CDR1 is MDHEN and CDR2 is SYDVKM. V was clipped by 4 bases and J by 4 bases, with 10 bases between them. CDR3 protein: CASSSLMGTEAFF. DNA for the CDR3: TGTGCCAGCAGTTCTTTGATGGGCACTGAAGCTTTCTTT.

In this sample, this clonotype turned up a few times. The chain couples TRBV29-1 to TRBJ1-3, with 8 bases identical to TRBD1. Germline CDR1 SQVTM, CDR2 ANQGSEA. Unmatched junction bases numbered 5, after V lost 6 bases and J lost 1 base. The CDR3 has 14 residues. CDR3: CSVLQGGSGNTIYF. The CDR3 bases are TGCAGCGTCTTACAGGGGGGATCTGGAAACACCATATATTTT.

The CDR3 loop reads CASKRAGPFSYEQYF. In DNA form, the CDR3 reads TGTGCCAGCAAGCGGGCGGGACCTTTCTCCTACGAGCAGTACTTC. The chain carries TRBV2 and TRBJ2-7, with D maybe TRBD2 (6 bases). Germline lookup yields CDR1 SNHLY and CDR2 FYNNEI. The CDR3 is 15 amino acids. V was cut by 7 bases and J by 0 bases, with 16 bases left in between.

Judged by abundance, this clonotype is medium-sized. The rearrangement links TRBV20-1 to TRBJ2-5, with D perhaps assigned TRBD1 or TRBD2 (5 bases each). This CDR3 region has 16 residues. CDR1 is DFQATT and CDR2 is SNEGSKA in the germline V gene (reference sequence). With 2 bases removed from V and 5 bases from J, the gap between germline ends came to 21 bases. CDR3 in DNA: TGCAGTGCTAGACCCCAGAGGGGCGGCGCAGGGGAGACCCAGTACTTC. It codes for CSARPQRGGAGETQYF.

In its sample, this clonotype was seen a few times. V usage is TRBV20-1 and J usage is TRBJ1-3; a possible D gene is TRBD1 (5 bases). Between the trimmed V and J ends, which lost 4 bases and 0 bases, there was a span of 19 bases. The CDR3 has 17 residues. From germline, CDR1 is DFQATT and CDR2 SNEGSKA (reference sequence). This CDR3 reads CSAKPGGGSSSGNTIYF. The CDR3 nucleotides are TGCAGTGCTAAGCCGGGTGGGGGGTCGAGCTCTGGAAACACCATATATTTT.

The chain employs TRBV28 and TRBJ1-2, with TRBD1 matching 8 bases. CDR3 size: 14 residues. Germline CDR1 and CDR2: MDHEN and SYDVKM. The ends lost 5 bases at V and 2 bases at J; junction bases unmatched: 4. The CDR3 loop is CASSAGTGNYGYTF. The CDR3 region has the DNA TGTGCCAGCAGTGCCGGGACAGGAAACTATGGCTACACCTTC.

This clonotype was observed at least ten times. The rearrangement uses TRBV7-6 and TRBJ2-5, with 11 nucleotides matching TRBD1. Germline loops: CDR1 SGHVS, CDR2 FNYEAQ. J lost 7 bases, V lost 5 bases, and 9 bases had no gene match. The CDR3 is 15 residues long. The chain's CDR3 is CASSPGQGGGRTQYF. The DNA for the CDR3 is TGTGCCAGCAGCCCGGGACAGGGGGGAGGAAGGACCCAGTACTTC. Together with reference TRBV7-6 and TRBJ2-5, the CDR3 gives the full variable domain: GAGVSQSPRYKVTKRGQDVALRCDPISGHVSLYWYRQALGQGPEFLTYFNYEAQQDKSGLPNDRFSAERPEGSISTLTIQRTEQRDSAMYRCASSPGQGGGRTQYFGPGTRLLVL.

This clonotype was observed a handful of times. A read error may produce the germline difference seen at one junction end. The chain is built from TRBV7-2 and TRBJ1-1; D unresolved. CDR3 length: 15 amino acids. Germline V CDR1 and CDR2: SGHTA, FQGNSA. CDR3 protein: CASSQRVGRNSEAFF. The CDR3 region has the DNA TGTGCCAGCAGCCAAAGAGTTGGCCGGAACTCTGAAGCTTTCTTT.

This clonotype has at least ten counts. This chain connects TRBV28 to TRBJ1-3, with D uncertain. The CDR3 extends over 16 amino acids. CDR1 and CDR2 (germline): MDHEN, SYDVKM. Trimming pared 5 bases from V and 0 bases from J, leaving 14 bases between. In nucleotides, the CDR3 is TGTGCCAGCAGTACCCCACTAGCGTACTCTGGAAACACCATATATTTT. Its translation is CASSTPLAYSGNTIYF.